The 24 T cell receptor beta chains in this list originate from one sample, sequenced in a study of T cell responses to AZD1222 COVID-19 vaccine. Assay: immunoSEQ multiplex PCR; the TCRdb copy retains only in-frame clones and omits some. The sample carries around 94,000 clones, 70% to 90% recorded once. This sample comprised peripheral blood, obtained on day 0 of AZD1222 vaccination. These TCRs come from an adult in good health.

The chain joins TRBV6-1 to TRBJ1-2; TRBD1 agrees at 9 bases. Germline V lookup: CDR1 MNHNS, CDR2 SASEGT. The J segment lost 0 bases and the V segment lost 4 bases, leaving 6 bases of the junction unmatched. The CDR3 runs 16 residues. CDR3 nucleotides: TGTGCCAGCAGTGTGGGCGGACAGGGGACTAACTATGGCTACACCTTC. Amino acid sequence: CASSVGGQGTNYGYTF.

The V gene is TRBV7-8, the J gene TRBJ2-3; TRBD2 is a possible D gene (7 bases). This CDR3 contains 16 residues. Germline V gene data show CDR1 as SGHVS and CDR2 as FQNEAQ. Trimming cost V 6 bases and J 7 bases, with 23 bases left between them. The CDR3 DNA follows: TGTGCCAGCAGTTTACAGGGAGGGAGGGTGCAATATACGCAGTATTTT. Translation: CASSLQGGRVQYTQYF.

V gene TRBV2 combines with J gene TRBJ2-5; D tentatively fits TRBD1 or TRBD2 (6 bases each). Trimming took off 2 bases at V and 9 bases at J, with 16 bases between the two ends. CDR1 is SNHLY, CDR2 FYNNEI, per germline. The CDR3 runs 14 residues. CDR3: CASSERRGHGAQYF. DNA of the CDR3: TGTGCCAGCAGTGAAAGGAGGGGACACGGAGCCCAGTACTTC.

The table lists this clone with a count of one. The chain links TRBV18 to TRBJ1-2; 7 positions match TRBD1. The CDR3 is made up of 14 amino acids. Trimming cost V 4 bases and J 9 bases; bases outside gene matches: 11. The V gene's germline CDR1 is KGHSH and CDR2 LQKENI. The CDR3 DNA is TGTGCCAGCTCACAAACTGACAGGGATTCCAGCTACACCTTC. Its protein is CASSQTDRDSSYTF. Looking up the rest from reference TRBV18 and TRBJ1-2 gives the full variable domain: NAGVMQNPRHLVRRRGQEARLRCSPMKGHSHVYWYRQLPEEGLKFMVYLQKENIIDESGMPKERFSAEFPKEGPSILRIQQVVRGDSAAYFCASSQTDRDSSYTFGSGTRLTVV.

This clone has only a few counts. The chain carries TRBV24-1 and TRBJ2-7; 9 bases align to TRBD1. The V segment lost 9 bases and the J segment 0 bases; nucleotides outside the gene matches: 5. CDR1 KGHDR and CDR2 SFDVKD come from the germline V gene. CDR3 length: 14 amino acids. The CDR3 sequence: CATPRDRASYEQYF. The CDR3 DNA is TGTGCCACCCCCAGGGACAGGGCCTCCTACGAGCAGTACTTC.

J is TRBJ2-7 and V is TRBV11-2, with D perhaps matching TRBD1 (5 bases). Germline CDR1 reads SGHAT; CDR2 reads FQNNGV. This CDR3 has 17 amino acids. Trimming took 0 bases from V and 0 from J, leaving 15 bases between them. The CDR3 is CASSLDLGRGLSYEQYF. The CDR3 bases are TGTGCCAGCAGCTTAGATCTGGGTAGGGGTCTCTCCTACGAGCAGTACTTC.

A single count supports this clone. This chain connects TRBV6-5 to TRBJ1-1; D uncertain. CDR3 size: 12 residues. Germline values: CDR1 MNHEY, CDR2 SVGAGI. Deletions cut 7 bases from V and 4 bases from J, with 10 bases between. The CDR3: CASKGSGTEAFF. The CDR3 nucleotides read TGTGCCAGCAAAGGGTCCGGCACTGAAGCTTTCTTT.

V gene TRBV5-5 combines with J gene TRBJ1-5; 8 bases match TRBD1. The CDR3 covers 14 residues. Per the germline V gene, CDR1 is SGHKS and CDR2 is YYEKEE (reference sequence). V lost 3 bases to trimming and J lost 11 bases; unmatched junction nucleotides: 10. The DNA for the CDR3 is TGTGCCAGCAGCTCCCGGACAGGGCGCCTGGCCCAGCATTTT. Amino acids: CASSSRTGRLAQHF.

This clone came up once. The CDR3 protein is CASSPGGGGQTYGYTF. The CDR3 DNA reads TGTGCCAGCAGCCCTGGCGGAGGTGGACAGACGTATGGCTACACCTTC. This chain uses TRBV7-6 with TRBJ1-2; weak D call: TRBD1 (6 bases). The CDR3 has 16 amino acids. With 5 bases removed from V and 5 bases from J, the gap between germline ends came to 21 bases. Per the germline V gene, CDR1 is SGHVS and CDR2 is FNYEAQ.

This clone appeared once. The V call is TRBV30, the J call TRBJ1-1, with 7 bases identical to TRBD1. The J segment lost 12 bases and the V segment lost 2 bases, leaving 12 bases of the junction unmatched. The V gene's germline CDR1 is GTSNPN and CDR2 SVGIG (reference sequence). This CDR3 has 13 residues. CDR3 region: CAWSSRDSTGPFF. As DNA, the CDR3 is TGTGCCTGGAGTTCACGGGACAGTACGGGGCCTTTCTTT.

This chain links TRBV28 with TRBJ2-5; D may match TRBD1 or TRBD2 (7 bases each). Per the germline V gene, CDR1 is MDHEN and CDR2 is SYDVKM. Trimming stripped 8 bases from V and 5 bases from J, with 18 bases between. This CDR3 has 14 amino acids. This CDR3 reads CASCLGGTVETQYF. The CDR3 region has the DNA TGTGCCAGCTGCCTCGGGGGGACAGTGGAGACCCAGTACTTC. Looking up the rest from reference TRBV28 and TRBJ2-5 gives the full variable domain: DVKVTQSSRYLVKRTGEKVFLECVQDMDHENMFWYRQDPGLGLRLIYFSYDVKMKEKGDIPEGYSVSREKKERFSLILESASTNQTSMYLCASCLGGTVETQYFGPGTRLLVL.

This clone was found once. The chain recombines TRBV5-4 with TRBJ1-4; D gene uncertain. This CDR3 spans 14 amino acids. Germline CDR1 reads SGHNT; CDR2 reads YYREEE (reference sequence). V shed 4 bases and J shed 8 bases, with 15 bases lying between them. CDR3 DNA: TGTGCCAGCAGCCCGGGCCAAGGGAGGGAAAAACTGTTTTTT. It translates to CASSPGQGREKLFF.

This rearrangement joins TRBV7-2 to TRBJ2-1, with unresolved D. Germline V gene sequence: CDR1 SGHTA, CDR2 FQGNSA. CDR3 size: 18 residues. Deletions cut 2 bases from V and 0 bases from J, with 17 bases between. CDR3 sequence (DNA): TGTGCCAGCAGCTTATTGCCCCGTGGCGGTAGCTCCTACAATGAGCAGTTCTTC. Translated, it gives CASSLLPRGGSSYNEQFF.

The chain links TRBV5-4 to TRBJ1-1; no clear D gene. Trimming left V 5 bases short and J 3 bases short, with 17 bases between. The CDR3 extends over 15 amino acids. CDR1 is SGHNT, CDR2 YYREEE, per germline (reference sequence). DNA for the CDR3: TGTGCCAGCAGTTCCGGCTCGGGCAAGGACACTGAAGCTTTCTTT. This sequence encodes CASSSGSGKDTEAFF.

The chain employs TRBV7-3 and TRBJ2-6; D is unclear. V was cut by 5 bases and J by 0 bases, with 8 bases left in between. This CDR3 region has 15 residues. Per germline, CDR1 SGHTA and CDR2 FQGTGA. DNA of the CDR3: TGTGCCAGCAGCCCCCGTACCTCTGGGGCCAACGTCCTGACTTTC. Encoded protein: CASSPRTSGANVLTF.

The chain couples TRBV5-6 to TRBJ2-7; D is perhaps TRBD1 (6 bases). Germline CDR1 and CDR2: SGHDT and YYEEEE. V lost 3 bases and J lost 4, with 17 bases in between. The CDR3 contains 15 residues. CDR3 nucleotide sequence: TGTGCCAGCAGCTCGCCTTTGGGGGCCAGGTACGAGCAGTACTTC. The encoded protein is CASSSPLGARYEQYF.

The CDR3 DNA is TGTGCCAGCAGGCGAGGCCATTCACCCGATAATTCACCCCTCCACTTT. It encodes CASRRGHSPDNSPLHF. The rearrangement links TRBV28 to TRBJ1-6; no definite D call. The V and J ends lost 6 bases and 5 bases respectively, with 17 bases between them. The CDR3 loop spans 16 amino acids. Germline assignment: CDR1 MDHEN and CDR2 SYDVKM.

The rearrangement uses TRBV18 and TRBJ2-1; no reliable D call. The CDR3 extends over 12 amino acids. Trimming stripped 2 bases from V and 15 bases from J, with 14 bases between. Germline CDR1 reads KGHSH; CDR2 reads LQKENI. The CDR3 sequence: CASSPVDSSGFF. For the CDR3, the DNA is TGTGCCAGCTCACCAGTGGATTCTTCAGGGTTCTTC.

The rearrangement joins TRBV6-5 to TRBJ2-7, with TRBD1 matching 7 bases. CDR3 length: 14 residues. In germline, CDR1 is MNHEY, CDR2 SVGAGI. V gave up 6 bases and J gave up 3 bases; unmatched junction bases: 8. The CDR3 DNA is TGTGCCAGCAGCTCTACAGGGGTTGTCTACGAGCAGTACTTC. Translation gives CASSSTGVVYEQYF.

The chain is built from TRBV7-8 and TRBJ2-7; D may be TRBD1 (6 bases). The V gene lost 5 bases and the J gene lost 5 bases, with 13 bases spanning the gap. Per the germline V gene, CDR1 is SGHVS and CDR2 is FQNEAQ. This CDR3 region has 13 residues. Here the CDR3 reads CASSLPGQNEQYF. DNA of the CDR3: TGTGCCAGCAGCCTCCCGGGACAAAACGAGCAGTACTTC.

This chain uses TRBV19 with TRBJ1-5, with 9 positions matching TRBD1. From germline, CDR1 is LNHDA and CDR2 SQIVND (reference sequence). J lost 4 bases, V lost 5 bases, and 6 bases had no gene match. The CDR3 sequence is 15 residues long. CDR3 nucleotide sequence: TGTGCCAGTAGTTACGGACAGGGGCCTAATCAGCCCCAGCATTTT. As protein: CASSYGQGPNQPQHF.

This sequence joins TRBV14 and TRBJ1-1; D is perhaps TRBD1 (6 bases). Deletions cut 1 base from V and 12 bases from J, with 15 bases between. The CDR3 is 13 residues long. Germline V CDR1 and CDR2: SGHDN, FVKESK. CDR3: CASSQVLLGAPFF. CDR3 nucleotides: TGTGCCAGCAGCCAAGTACTCTTGGGGGCCCCTTTCTTT.

This chain joins TRBV3-1 (or the pseudogene TRBV3-2) and TRBJ2-7, with D perhaps given as TRBD1 or TRBD2 (5 bases each). Between the trimmed V and J ends, which lost 0 bases and 4 bases, there was a span of 13 bases. The CDR3 totals 15 residues. Germline V CDR1 and CDR2: LGHDT, YNNKEL (reference sequence). The CDR3: CASSQEPGLSYEQYF. In nucleotides, the CDR3 is TGTGCCAGCAGCCAAGAGCCGGGGCTTTCGTACGAGCAGTACTTC.

Only a few counts were recorded for this clone. The gene calls are TRBV27 and TRBJ2-1, with D unresolved. The CDR3 loop spans 11 amino acids. Deletions cut 0 bases from V and 6 bases from J, with 0 bases between. Germline V gene data show CDR1 as MNHEY and CDR2 as SMNVEV (reference sequence). Here the CDR3 reads CASSLSNEQFF. DNA for the CDR3: TGTGCCAGCAGTTTATCCAATGAGCAGTTCTTC.